This record covers a single T cell receptor (beta chain). The data belong to a study of blood T cell repertoires in COVID-19. The CDR3 contains 15 residues. The germline CDR1 and CDR2 sequences are SGHRS and YFSETQ. Trimming took 0 bases from V and 4 from J, leaving 14 bases between them. This table comes from immunoSEQ multiplex PCR, and its TCRdb copy is limited to in-frame clones, with some not included. The sample records 35,000 to 50,000 clones, almost 90% being singletons. The sample comprised peripheral blood. This sequence originates from a man aged 45-60 years with active COVID-19. The chain carries TRBV5-1 and TRBJ2-7; D is possibly TRBD1 (5 bases). The CDR3 DNA is TGCGCCAGCAGCTTGGTGGGTAGGGGTCGGTACGAGCAGTACTTC. The encoded protein is CASSLVGRGRYEQYF.